A selection of T cell receptor beta chains follows, all from one sample in a study of blood T cell repertoires in COVID-19. Measured with immunoSEQ multiplex PCR; TCRdb has only the in-frame clones, and not every one. The table has roughly 230,000 clones, 70% to 90% seen once; the top ten hold roughly 6.7%. Material for sequencing was PBMCs or T cells enriched from blood (not recorded which). Receptors originate from a woman aged 45-65 years who had been exposed to COVID-19. Both conserved end residues are part of each CDR3. D genes are given only for firm matches. Clone size, where shown, is once, few, many, or a class for clones that have expanded.

v_call	d_call	clone_size	j_call	cdr3_nt	cdr3_aa
TRBV6-1	TRBD1	many	TRBJ1-1	TGTGCCAGCAGTGAAGCCCTTCCCTGGACAGGAATGAACACTGAAGCTTTCTTT	CASSEALPWTGMNTEAFF
TRBV3-1/TRBV3-2	-	few	TRBJ2-3	TGTGCCAGCAGCCAAGAGTCCCGGGTCTTTTTT	CASSQESRVFF
TRBV28	-	-	TRBJ1-5	TGTGCCAGCAGTCCGCCTAGGGGGGGCGGTTTCAATCAGCCCCAGCATTTT	CASSPPRGGGFNQPQHF
TRBV5-1	-	few	TRBJ1-1	TGCGCCAGCAGCTTGGCGGCGGCGGGCACTGAAGCTTTCTTT	CASSLAAAGTEAFF
TRBV29-1	-	-	TRBJ2-3	TGCAGCGTTGAGCAGGGGAGAACAGATACGCAGTATTTT	CSVEQGRTDTQYF
TRBV16	-	-	TRBJ2-1	TGTGCCAGCAGCCTTCAGGGCACAGTACACAATGAGCAGTTCTTC	CASSLQGTVHNEQFF
TRBV19	-	-	TRBJ1-6	TGTGCCAGTAGTATTTCGGGATCTAATTCACCCCTCCACTTT	CASSISGSNSPLHF
TRBV3-1/TRBV3-2	-	-	TRBJ1-1	TGTGCCAGCAGCCAATCGTACACTGAAGCTTTCTTT	CASSQSYTEAFF
TRBV5-4	TRBD1	-	TRBJ1-6	TGTGCCAGCAGCTTGGGGACAGGGATCGGTACTTCACCCCTCCACTTT	CASSLGTGIGTSPLHF
TRBV19	TRBD1	-	TRBJ1-5	TGTGCCAGTAGTCCCAGAGGGGACAGACGCAATCAGCCCCAGCATTTT	CASSPRGDRRNQPQHF
TRBV6-4	TRBD2	-	TRBJ2-3	TGTGCCAGCACCCCGACTAGCGGGGGCACAGATACGCAGTATTTT	CASTPTSGGTDTQYF
TRBV27	-	-	TRBJ2-7	TGTGCCAGCAGTTTATACCGGGACAACATTCTCTACGAGCAGTACTTC	CASSLYRDNILYEQYF
TRBV6-5	-	-	TRBJ1-2	TGTGCCAGCACCATGACAGGAGATGGCCTAGGGGGCTACACCTTC	CASTMTGDGLGGYTF
TRBV27	-	-	TRBJ2-7	TGTGCCAGCAGGGCCTCCCACGAGCAGTACTTC	CASRASHEQYF
TRBV3-1/TRBV3-2	-	-	TRBJ1-5	TGTGCCAGCAGCCAAGGCAGGAATGGTCGCAATCAGCCCCAGCATTTT	CASSQGRNGRNQPQHF
TRBV4-3	TRBD2	-	TRBJ2-1	TGCGCCAGCAGCCCGGGACTAGCGGAAAATGAGCAGTTCTTC	CASSPGLAENEQFF
TRBV5-5	TRBD1	few	TRBJ2-5	TGTGCCAGCAGCCCGGGACAGGGGACGGAGACCCAGTACTTC	CASSPGQGTETQYF
TRBV19	-	-	TRBJ1-2	TGTGCCAGTAATCGCCCAGGGGATACTAACTATGGCTACACCTTC	CASNRPGDTNYGYTF
TRBV3-1/TRBV3-2	TRBD2	-	TRBJ2-5	TGTGCCAGCAGCCAGAGCGGGGGGGCCGCGAAGACCCAGTACTTC	CASSQSGGAAKTQYF
TRBV2	TRBD1	-	TRBJ2-6	TGTGCCAGCAGGCTAGGACAGGGTACTACCTCTAGTAGCTCTGGGGCCAACGTCCTGACTTTC	CASRLGQGTTSSSSGANVLTF